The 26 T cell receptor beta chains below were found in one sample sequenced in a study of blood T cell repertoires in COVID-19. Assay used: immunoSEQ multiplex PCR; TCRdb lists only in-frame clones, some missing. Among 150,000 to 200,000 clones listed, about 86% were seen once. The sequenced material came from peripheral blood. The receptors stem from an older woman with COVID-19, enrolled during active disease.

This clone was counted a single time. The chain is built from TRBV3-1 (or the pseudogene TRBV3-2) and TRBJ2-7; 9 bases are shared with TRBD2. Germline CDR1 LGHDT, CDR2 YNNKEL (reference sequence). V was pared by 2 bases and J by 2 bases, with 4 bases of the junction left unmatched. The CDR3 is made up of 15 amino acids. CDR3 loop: CASSQQAGGPYEQYF. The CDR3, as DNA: TGTGCCAGCAGCCAACAAGCGGGAGGCCCCTACGAGCAGTACTTC.

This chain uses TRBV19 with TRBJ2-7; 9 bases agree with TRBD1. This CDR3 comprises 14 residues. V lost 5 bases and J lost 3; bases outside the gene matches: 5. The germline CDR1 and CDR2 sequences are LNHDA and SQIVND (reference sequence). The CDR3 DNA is TGTGCCAGTAGTCCCGGGACAGGGAACTACGAGCAGTACTTC. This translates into CASSPGTGNYEQYF.

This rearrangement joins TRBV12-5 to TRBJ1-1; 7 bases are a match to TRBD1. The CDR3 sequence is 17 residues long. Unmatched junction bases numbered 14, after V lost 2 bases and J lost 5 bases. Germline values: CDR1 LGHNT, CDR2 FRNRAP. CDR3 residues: CASGLMREGAPGTEAFF. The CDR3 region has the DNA TGTGCTAGTGGTTTGATGCGAGAGGGGGCCCCAGGTACTGAAGCTTTCTTT.

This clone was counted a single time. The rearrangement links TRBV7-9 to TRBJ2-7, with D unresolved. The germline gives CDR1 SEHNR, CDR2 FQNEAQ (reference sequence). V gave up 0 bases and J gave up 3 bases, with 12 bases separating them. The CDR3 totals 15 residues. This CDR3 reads CASSLALSRVYEQYF. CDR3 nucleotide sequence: TGTGCCAGCAGCTTAGCGCTAAGCCGAGTCTACGAGCAGTACTTC.

The DNA of the CDR3 is TGTGCCAGCAGCCAAGTCAGGACAGGGAGCGGCACTGAAGCTTTCTTT. Its protein product is CASSQVRTGSGTEAFF. This sequence joins TRBV3-1 (or the pseudogene TRBV3-2) and TRBJ1-1, with 8 bases matching TRBD1. CDR1 and CDR2 (germline): LGHDT, YNNKEL (reference sequence). This CDR3 region has 16 residues. The J segment lost 4 bases and the V segment lost 1 base, leaving 8 bases of the junction unmatched.

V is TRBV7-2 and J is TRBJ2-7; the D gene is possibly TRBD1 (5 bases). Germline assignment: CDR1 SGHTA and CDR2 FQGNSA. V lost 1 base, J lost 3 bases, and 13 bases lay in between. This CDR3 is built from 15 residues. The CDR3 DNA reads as TGTGCCAGCAGCTTAGGGGCAGGGCCTGACTACGAGCAGTACTTC. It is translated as CASSLGAGPDYEQYF. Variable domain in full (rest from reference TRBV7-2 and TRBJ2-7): GAGVSQSPSNKVTEKGKDVELRCDPISGHTALYWYRQSLGQGLEFLIYFQGNSAPDKSGLPSDRFSAERTGGSVSTLTIQRTQQEDSAVYLCASSLGAGPDYEQYFGPGTRLTVT.

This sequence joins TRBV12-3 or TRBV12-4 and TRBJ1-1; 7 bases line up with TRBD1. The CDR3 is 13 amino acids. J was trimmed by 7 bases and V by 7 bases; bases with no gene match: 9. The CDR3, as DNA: TGTGCCAGCACTCCCGACAGGGTAATTGAAGCTTTCTTT. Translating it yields CASTPDRVIEAFF.

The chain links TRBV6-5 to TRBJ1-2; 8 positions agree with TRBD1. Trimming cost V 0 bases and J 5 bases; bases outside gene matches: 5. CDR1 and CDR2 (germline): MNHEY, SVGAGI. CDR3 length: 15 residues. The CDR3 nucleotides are TGTGCCAGCAGTTACTCTACAGGGGGAGAATATGGCTACACCTTC. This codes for CASSYSTGGEYGYTF.

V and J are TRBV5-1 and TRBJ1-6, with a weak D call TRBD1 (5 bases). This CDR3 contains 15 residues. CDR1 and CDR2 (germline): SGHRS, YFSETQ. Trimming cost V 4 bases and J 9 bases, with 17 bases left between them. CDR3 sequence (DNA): TGCGCCAGCAGCCCGCGGGATGGGGGTGGTTCACCCCTCCACTTT. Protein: CASSPRDGGGSPLHF.

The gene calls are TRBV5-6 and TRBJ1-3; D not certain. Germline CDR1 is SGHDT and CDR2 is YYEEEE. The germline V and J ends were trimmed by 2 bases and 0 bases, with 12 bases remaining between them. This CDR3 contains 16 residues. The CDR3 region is CASSFLPRFSGNTIYF. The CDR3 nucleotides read TGTGCCAGCAGCTTCCTCCCTAGATTCTCTGGAAACACCATATATTTT.

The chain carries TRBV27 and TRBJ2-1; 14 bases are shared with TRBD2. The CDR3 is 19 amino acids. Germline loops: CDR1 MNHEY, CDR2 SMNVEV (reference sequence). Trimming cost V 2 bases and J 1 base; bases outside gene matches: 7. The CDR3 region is CASSLRGLAGEASYNEQFF. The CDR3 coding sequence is TGTGCCAGCAGTTTAAGGGGACTAGCGGGAGAAGCATCCTACAATGAGCAGTTCTTC.

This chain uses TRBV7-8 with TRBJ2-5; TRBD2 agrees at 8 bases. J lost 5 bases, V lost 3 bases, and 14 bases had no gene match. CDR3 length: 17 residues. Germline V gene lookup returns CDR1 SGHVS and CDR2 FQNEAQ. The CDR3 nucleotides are TGTGCCAGCAGCTTTGAGGCTAGCGGGTCACCTATTGAGACCCAGTACTTC. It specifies CASSFEASGSPIETQYF.

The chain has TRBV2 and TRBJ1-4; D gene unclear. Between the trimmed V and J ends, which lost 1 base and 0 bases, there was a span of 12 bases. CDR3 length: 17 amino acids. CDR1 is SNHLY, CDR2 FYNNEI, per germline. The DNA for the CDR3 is TGTGCCAGCAGTGAAGGACACACGAAACCAACTAATGAAAAACTGTTTTTT. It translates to CASSEGHTKPTNEKLFF.

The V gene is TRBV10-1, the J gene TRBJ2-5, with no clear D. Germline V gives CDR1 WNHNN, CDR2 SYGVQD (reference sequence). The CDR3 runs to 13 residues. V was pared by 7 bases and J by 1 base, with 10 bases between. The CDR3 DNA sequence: TGCGCCAGCAAAACCGGGTCCCAAGAGACCCAGTACTTC. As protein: CASKTGSQETQYF.

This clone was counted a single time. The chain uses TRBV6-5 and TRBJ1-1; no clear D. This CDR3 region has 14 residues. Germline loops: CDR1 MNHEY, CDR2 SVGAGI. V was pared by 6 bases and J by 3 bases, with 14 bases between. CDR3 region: CASRTSPWDTEAFF. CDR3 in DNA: TGTGCCAGCAGGACTAGCCCGTGGGACACTGAAGCTTTCTTT.

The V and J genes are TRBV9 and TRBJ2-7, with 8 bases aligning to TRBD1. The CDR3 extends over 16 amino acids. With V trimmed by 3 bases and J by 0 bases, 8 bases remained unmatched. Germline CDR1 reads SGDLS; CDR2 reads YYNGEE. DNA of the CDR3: TGTGCCAGCAGCGCCGCAGGGGGCGCAAGCTCCTACGAGCAGTACTTC. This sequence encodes CASSAAGGASSYEQYF.

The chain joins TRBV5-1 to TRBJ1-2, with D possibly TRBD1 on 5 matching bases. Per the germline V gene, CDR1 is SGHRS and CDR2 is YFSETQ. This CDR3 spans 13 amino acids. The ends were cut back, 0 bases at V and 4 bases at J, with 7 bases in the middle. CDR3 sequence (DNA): TGCGCCAGCAGCTTGGGGACACTCTATGGCTACACCTTC. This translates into CASSLGTLYGYTF.

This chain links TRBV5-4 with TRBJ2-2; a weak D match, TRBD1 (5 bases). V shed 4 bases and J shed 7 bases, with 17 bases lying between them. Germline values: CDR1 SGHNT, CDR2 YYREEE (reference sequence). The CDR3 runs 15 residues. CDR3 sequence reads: CASSPIGEGDGELFF. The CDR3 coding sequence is TGTGCCAGCAGCCCAATAGGGGAAGGTGACGGGGAGCTGTTTTTT.

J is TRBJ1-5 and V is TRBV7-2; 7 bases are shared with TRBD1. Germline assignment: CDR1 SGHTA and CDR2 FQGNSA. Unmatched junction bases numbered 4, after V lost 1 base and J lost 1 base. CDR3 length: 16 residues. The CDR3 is CASSLEGGASNQPQHF. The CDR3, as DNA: TGTGCCAGCAGCTTAGAAGGGGGCGCGAGCAATCAGCCCCAGCATTTT.

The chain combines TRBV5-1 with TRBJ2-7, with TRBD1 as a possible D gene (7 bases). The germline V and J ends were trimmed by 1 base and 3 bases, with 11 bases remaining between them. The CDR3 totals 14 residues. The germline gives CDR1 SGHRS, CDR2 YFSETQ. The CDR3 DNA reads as TGCGCCAGCAGCTTGAGCCAGGGGGGCTACGAGCAGTACTTC. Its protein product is CASSLSQGGYEQYF.

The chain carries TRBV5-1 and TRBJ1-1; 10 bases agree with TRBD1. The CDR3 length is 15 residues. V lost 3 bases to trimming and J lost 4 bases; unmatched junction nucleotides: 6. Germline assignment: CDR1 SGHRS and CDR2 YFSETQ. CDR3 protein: CASSSRQGALTEAFF. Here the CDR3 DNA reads TGCGCCAGCAGCTCCCGACAGGGGGCTCTCACTGAAGCTTTCTTT.

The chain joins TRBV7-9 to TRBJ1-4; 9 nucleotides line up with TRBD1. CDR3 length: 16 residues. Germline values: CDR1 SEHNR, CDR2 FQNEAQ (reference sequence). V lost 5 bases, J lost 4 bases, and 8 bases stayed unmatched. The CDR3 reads CASSPRDRALNEKLFF. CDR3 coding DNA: TGTGCCAGCAGCCCCCGGGACAGGGCTCTTAATGAAAAACTGTTTTTT.

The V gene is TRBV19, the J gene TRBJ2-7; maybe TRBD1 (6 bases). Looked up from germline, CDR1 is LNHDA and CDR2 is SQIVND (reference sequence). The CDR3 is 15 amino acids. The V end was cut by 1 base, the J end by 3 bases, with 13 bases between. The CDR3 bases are TGTGCCAGTAGTATAGGCCCCGGGACAAGCTACGAGCAGTACTTC. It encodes CASSIGPGTSYEQYF.

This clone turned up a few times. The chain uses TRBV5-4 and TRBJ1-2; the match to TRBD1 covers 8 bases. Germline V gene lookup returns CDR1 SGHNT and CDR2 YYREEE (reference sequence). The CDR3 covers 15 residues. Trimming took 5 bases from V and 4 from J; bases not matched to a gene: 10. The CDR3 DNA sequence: TGTGCCAGCAGTTCTACAGGGGGGCAGGTCTATGGCTACACCTTC. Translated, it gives CASSSTGGQVYGYTF. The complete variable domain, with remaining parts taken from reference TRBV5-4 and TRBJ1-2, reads ETGVTQSPTHLIKTRGQQVTLRCSSQSGHNTVSWYQQALGQGPQFIFQYYREEENGRGNFPPRFSGLQFPNYSSELNVNALELDDSALYLCASSSTGGQVYGYTFGSGTRLTVV.

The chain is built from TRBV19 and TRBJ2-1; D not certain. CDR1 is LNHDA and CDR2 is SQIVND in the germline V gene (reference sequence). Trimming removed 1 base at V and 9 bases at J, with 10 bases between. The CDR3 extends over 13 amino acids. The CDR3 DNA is TGTGCCAGTAGTATAGGGGCCTTGGGTGAGCAGTTCTTC. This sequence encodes CASSIGALGEQFF.

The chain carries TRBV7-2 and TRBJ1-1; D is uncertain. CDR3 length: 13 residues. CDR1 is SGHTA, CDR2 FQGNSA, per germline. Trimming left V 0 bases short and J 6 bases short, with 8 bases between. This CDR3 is CASSLAAGAEAFF. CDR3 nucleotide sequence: TGTGCCAGCAGCTTAGCGGCAGGCGCTGAAGCTTTCTTT. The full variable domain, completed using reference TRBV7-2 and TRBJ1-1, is GAGVSQSPSNKVTEKGKDVELRCDPISGHTALYWYRQSLGQGLEFLIYFQGNSAPDKSGLPSDRFSAERTGGSVSTLTIQRTQQEDSAVYLCASSLAAGAEAFFGQGTRLTVV.